This T cell receptor (beta chain) is drawn from a study of shared clonotypes between healthy human individuals. Turning to the study itself: Donors were a couple of women and three men aged 18 to 49. The study, taken as a whole, reports: Shared clonotypes across all four donors exceeded non-shared ones in generation probability.

Libraries were prepared by immunoSEQ multiplex PCR; TCRdb keeps only in-frame clonotypes and omits some of them. The table shows about 640,000 clones, with more than 70% occurring only once. The CDR3 sequence is 19 residues long. Germline values: CDR1 PRHDT, CDR2 FYEKMQ (reference sequence). With 5 bases clipped from V and 1 base from J, the junction kept 11 bases outside the gene matches. Comment on this clone: Its antigen is as yet unknown.

The rearrangement joins TRBV13 to TRBJ2-4, with 13 bases matching TRBD2. Sequenced material: memory CD4+ T cells sorted from blood. Subset described: CD45RA-negative fraction. The TCR originated in a woman in her 30s in good health. CDR3 sequence reads: CASSLSWTSGSWAKNIQYF. The CDR3 DNA follows: TGTGCCAGCAGCCTCTCCTGGACTAGCGGGAGCTGGGCCAAAAACATTCAGTACTTC.